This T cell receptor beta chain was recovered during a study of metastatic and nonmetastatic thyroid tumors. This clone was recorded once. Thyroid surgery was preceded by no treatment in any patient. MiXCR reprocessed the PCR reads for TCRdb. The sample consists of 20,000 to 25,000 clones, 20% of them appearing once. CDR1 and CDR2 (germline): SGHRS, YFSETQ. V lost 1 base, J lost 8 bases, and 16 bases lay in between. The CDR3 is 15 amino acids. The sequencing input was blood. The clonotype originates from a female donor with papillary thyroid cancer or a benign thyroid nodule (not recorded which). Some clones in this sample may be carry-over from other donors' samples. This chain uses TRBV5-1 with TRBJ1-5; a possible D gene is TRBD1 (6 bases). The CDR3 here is CASSLTGQLSKPQHF. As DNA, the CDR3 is TGCGCCAGCAGCTTGACAGGGCAGCTTAGTAAGCCCCAGCATTTT.